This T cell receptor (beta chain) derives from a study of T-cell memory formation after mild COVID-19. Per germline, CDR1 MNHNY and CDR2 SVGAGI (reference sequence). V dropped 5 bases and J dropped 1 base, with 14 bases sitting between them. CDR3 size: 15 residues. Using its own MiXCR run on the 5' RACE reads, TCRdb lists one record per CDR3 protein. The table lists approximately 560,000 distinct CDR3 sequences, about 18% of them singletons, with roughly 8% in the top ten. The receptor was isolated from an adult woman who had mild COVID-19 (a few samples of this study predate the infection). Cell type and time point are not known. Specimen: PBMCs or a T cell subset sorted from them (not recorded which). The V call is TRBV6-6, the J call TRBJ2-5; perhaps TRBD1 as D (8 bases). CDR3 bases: TGTGCCAGCAGTAAACAGGGGGGGGTCCAAGAGACCCAGTACTTC. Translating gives CASSKQGGVQETQYF.